These 20 T cell receptor beta chains were sequenced from one sample in a study of blood T cell repertoires in COVID-19. The data were produced by immunoSEQ multiplex PCR, yet TCRdb's version contains in-frame clones alone and is incomplete. The sample lists approximately 100,000 clones; less than 85% were seen once. The material sequenced was peripheral blood. The receptors were sampled from an older woman with acute or convalescent COVID-19.

V and J are TRBV29-1 and TRBJ1-1, with D possibly matching TRBD1 (6 bases). The CDR3 covers 15 residues. Germline V lookup: CDR1 SQVTM, CDR2 ANQGSEA. Deletions cut 5 bases from V and 2 bases from J, with 18 bases between. CDR3 coding DNA: TGCAGCGTTACAAAGGGGAGGGGGAAAAACACTGAAGCTTTCTTT. Encoded protein: CSVTKGRGKNTEAFF.

This chain links TRBV6-6 with TRBJ2-2; 7 bases agree with TRBD1. V was pared by 5 bases and J by 5 bases, with 14 bases of the junction left unmatched. Germline V gene sequence: CDR1 MNHNY, CDR2 SVGAGI (reference sequence). This CDR3 spans 17 amino acids. CDR3 sequence: CASSRSRTGGLTGELFF. The CDR3 coding sequence is TGTGCCAGCAGTCGATCCCGGACAGGCGGTTTGACCGGGGAGCTGTTTTTT.

The chain carries TRBV2 and TRBJ1-6, with 9 bases identical to TRBD1. V trimming: 4 bases; J trimming: 7 bases; junction bases outside the gene matches: 5. The CDR3 covers 15 residues. CDR1 is SNHLY, CDR2 FYNNEI, per germline. The DNA of the CDR3 is TGTGCCAGCAGTGTGGACGGGACAGGGAATTCACCCCTCCACTTT. Protein: CASSVDGTGNSPLHF.

The chain has TRBV2 and TRBJ2-3; 8 nucleotides line up with TRBD2. CDR3 length: 14 residues. Unmatched junction bases numbered 7, after V lost 7 bases and J lost 4 bases. Germline loops: CDR1 SNHLY, CDR2 FYNNEI. In DNA, the CDR3 is TGTGCCAGCACCTCGACTAGCGCGGCAGATACGCAGTATTTT. This gives the protein CASTSTSAADTQYF.

This clone showed up just a few times. V is TRBV12-5 and J is TRBJ1-1; weak D call: TRBD1 (6 bases). This CDR3 has 16 amino acids. The germline CDR1 and CDR2 sequences are LGHNT and FRNRAP. V was clipped by 7 bases and J by 0 bases, with 18 bases between them. This CDR3 reads CASAPRQAVMNTEAFF. CDR3 sequence (DNA): TGTGCTAGTGCCCCCAGACAGGCGGTAATGAACACTGAAGCTTTCTTT.

The rearrangement joins TRBV4-3 to TRBJ2-1; 8 nucleotides agree with TRBD2. In germline, CDR1 is LGHNA, CDR2 YSLEER. This CDR3 has 16 residues. V lost 0 bases and J lost 5; bases outside the gene matches: 6. The DNA for the CDR3 is TGCGCCAGCAGCCAAGATTATGGACTAGCCAACAATGAGCAGTTCTTC. Protein: CASSQDYGLANNEQFF.

J is TRBJ1-1 and V is TRBV30; 7 bases line up with TRBD1. From germline, CDR1 is GTSNPN and CDR2 SVGIG (reference sequence). With V trimmed by 5 bases and J by 11 bases, 14 bases remained unmatched. The CDR3 totals 13 residues. For the CDR3, the DNA is TGTGCCTGGGAGGGACAGACTCCTAGAGGGGCTTTCTTT. This codes for CAWEGQTPRGAFF.

This chain joins TRBV19 and TRBJ1-5; 9 nucleotides agree with TRBD1. This CDR3 contains 16 residues. Germline values: CDR1 LNHDA, CDR2 SQIVND (reference sequence). V trimming: 4 bases; J trimming: 1 base; junction bases outside the gene matches: 5. DNA for the CDR3: TGTGCCAGTAGTACTTGGGGACAGGGAAGCAATCAGCCCCAGCATTTT. Its protein is CASSTWGQGSNQPQHF.

The gene calls are TRBV28 and TRBJ2-1, with 8 bases matching TRBD2. This CDR3 is 14 amino acids long. Germline CDR1 reads MDHEN; CDR2 reads SYDVKM. With V trimmed by 4 bases and J by 7 bases, 6 bases remained unmatched. CDR3 in amino acids: CASSSAGTRNEQFF. In DNA form, the CDR3 reads TGTGCCAGCAGTTCGGCTGGGACTAGAAATGAGCAGTTCTTC.

The rearrangement joins TRBV7-9 to TRBJ2-6; 7 bases are shared with TRBD1. Germline CDR1 reads SEHNR; CDR2 reads FQNEAQ (reference sequence). This CDR3 has 17 amino acids. With V trimmed by 2 bases and J by 3 bases, 7 bases remained unmatched. CDR3 sequence: CASSLPGGALGANVLTF. Written as DNA, the CDR3 is TGTGCCAGCAGCTTACCAGGGGGAGCTCTTGGGGCCAACGTCCTGACTTTC.

The CDR3 loop is CAIRPGQGAITEAFF. The CDR3 DNA reads TGTGCCATTCGCCCGGGACAGGGGGCGATCACTGAAGCTTTCTTT. The chain has TRBV10-3 and TRBJ1-1; 12 bases are shared with TRBD1. V was clipped by 9 bases and J by 4 bases; unmatched bases: 9. The CDR3 loop spans 15 amino acids. Germline V gene sequence: CDR1 ENHRY, CDR2 SYGVKD.

This chain uses TRBV5-1 with TRBJ1-2; maybe TRBD1 (6 bases). This CDR3 contains 15 residues. The germline V and J ends were trimmed by 4 bases and 8 bases, with 21 bases remaining between them. Germline CDR1 SGHRS, CDR2 YFSETQ. The chain's CDR3 is CASSPAARQAEGYTF. DNA of the CDR3: TGCGCCAGCAGCCCCGCGGCTCGACAGGCAGAAGGCTACACCTTC.

The chain combines TRBV6-2 or TRBV6-3 with TRBJ2-3; tentatively, D is TRBD1 (5 bases). This CDR3 region has 14 residues. Trimming removed 8 bases from V and 4 bases from J, with 16 bases in between. CDR1 is MNHEY, CDR2 SVGEGT, per germline. The CDR3 nucleotides are TGTGCCAGCGGCCGATTCCCAGGGTCAGATACGCAGTATTTT. This sequence encodes CASGRFPGSDTQYF.

The table lists this clone with a count of one. One end of the junction does not line up with germline, which may come from a read error. The J gene is TRBJ2-3, the V gene TRBV19, with 8 bases matching TRBD2. The CDR3 is 13 residues long. The germline V gene encodes CDR1 LNHDA and CDR2 SQIVND (reference sequence). The CDR3 region is CAGRLATVDTQYF. The CDR3 DNA follows: TGTGCCGGTAGACTAGCGACGGTGGATACGCAGTATTTT.

The chain employs TRBV14 and TRBJ2-3; 9 bases fit TRBD1. The V gene's germline CDR1 is SGHDN and CDR2 FVKESK. With 4 bases clipped from V and 3 bases from J, the junction kept 8 bases outside the gene matches. CDR3 size: 16 residues. The CDR3: CASSPFRQGGTDTQYF. As DNA, the CDR3 is TGTGCCAGCAGCCCGTTCAGACAGGGGGGAACAGATACGCAGTATTTT.

This chain links TRBV6-4 with TRBJ2-1; D gene ambiguous. V was shortened by 6 bases and J by 0 bases, with 12 bases between the two germline ends. CDR1 is MRHNA and CDR2 is SNTAGT in the germline V gene. The CDR3 has 15 amino acids. CDR3 coding DNA: TGTGCCAGCAGGCAGTCAGTAACCTCCTACAATGAGCAGTTCTTC. Protein: CASRQSVTSYNEQFF.

This clone showed up just a few times. The chain joins TRBV6-4 to TRBJ2-3; a possible D gene is TRBD2 (6 bases). The germline V gene has CDR1 MRHNA and CDR2 SNTAGT. The ends were cut back, 4 bases at V and 5 bases at J, with 16 bases in the middle. The CDR3 contains 15 residues. The CDR3 protein is CASSVAHGSVDTQYF. In DNA form, the CDR3 reads TGTGCCAGCAGTGTTGCTCACGGGAGCGTAGATACGCAGTATTTT.

The chain carries TRBV5-6 and TRBJ1-2; TRBD1 aligns across 9 bases. Trimming at V came to 0 bases and at J to 3 bases, leaving 6 bases not matched to a gene. The CDR3 has 16 amino acids. From germline, CDR1 is SGHDT and CDR2 YYEEEE. The CDR3 sequence: CASSLGQGGSYYGYTF. Written as DNA, the CDR3 is TGTGCCAGCAGCTTGGGACAGGGGGGATCGTACTATGGCTACACCTTC.

The V gene is TRBV20-1, the J gene TRBJ1-2; 7 positions match TRBD1. The germline gives CDR1 DFQATT, CDR2 SNEGSKA (reference sequence). The V and J ends lost 3 bases and 4 bases, in that order; junction bases with no gene match: 11. The CDR3 is made up of 15 amino acids. CDR3 bases: TGCAGTGCTAGTCATCGGGACAGAGGATTCTATGGCTACACCTTC. Its protein is CSASHRDRGFYGYTF.

V is TRBV12-3 or TRBV12-4 and J is TRBJ1-3; D is unclear. Deletions cut 6 bases from V and 0 bases from J, with 6 bases between. The CDR3 length is 13 residues. The CDR3, as DNA: TGTGCCAGCAGCTGGAGCTCTGGAAACACCATATATTTT. Translation gives CASSWSSGNTIYF.